One and the same sample provided the 20 T cell receptor beta chains below, sequenced in a study of T cell changes during pregnancy in multiple sclerosis. Method: immunoSEQ multiplex PCR; TCRdb's copy keeps in-frame clones and lacks some. The repertoire holds tens of thousands of clones, with about 93% as singletons. The sample consisted of CD4+ T cells from peripheral blood mononuclear cells, taken in the third trimester of pregnancy. The source is a female donor with multiple sclerosis, enrolled in a pregnancy study.

V and J are TRBV19 and TRBJ2-5, with 12 bases identical to TRBD2. J gave up 4 bases and V 3 bases, and 9 bases lay outside the gene matches. The CDR3 consists of 17 residues. Looked up from germline, CDR1 is LNHDA and CDR2 is SQIVND (reference sequence). In DNA, the CDR3 is TGTGCCAGTAGTATTTTAGGGACTAGCGGGTTTGGAGAGACCCAGTACTTC. Its protein is CASSILGTSGFGETQYF.

The rearrangement links TRBV7-6 to TRBJ2-7; a weak D match, TRBD1 (5 bases). Germline V gene lookup returns CDR1 SGHVS and CDR2 FNYEAQ. Trimming took 5 bases from V and 6 from J, leaving 20 bases between them. The CDR3 totals 15 residues. The CDR3 loop reads CASSPPRAGHREQYF. Here the CDR3 DNA reads TGTGCCAGCAGCCCTCCAAGGGCAGGGCATCGCGAGCAGTACTTC.

The V gene is TRBV9, the J gene TRBJ2-6; TRBD1 might be the D (6 bases). CDR1 is SGDLS, CDR2 YYNGEE, per germline. The CDR3 covers 18 residues. V lost 0 bases, J lost 0 bases, and 13 bases lay in between. The CDR3 region is CASSVGGQSISGANVLTF. The CDR3, as DNA: TGTGCCAGCAGCGTAGGTGGACAGTCTATCTCTGGGGCCAACGTCCTGACTTTC.

J is TRBJ1-2 and V is TRBV25-1; D remains unclear. The V end was cut by 5 bases, the J end by 7 bases, with 17 bases between. The germline CDR1 and CDR2 sequences are MGHDK and SYGVNS. This CDR3 has 14 amino acids. CDR3 sequence reads: CASSSGSGGSGYTF. For the CDR3, the DNA is TGTGCCAGCAGTTCTGGGTCAGGAGGGAGTGGCTACACCTTC.

The table lists this clone with a count of one. V is TRBV7-3 and J is TRBJ2-3; TRBD1 matches 12 bases. Per germline, CDR1 SGHTA and CDR2 FQGTGA. V shed 5 bases, J shed 2 bases, and the junction held 2 bases outside the gene matches. The CDR3 has 15 residues. The CDR3 nucleotides read TGTGCCAGCAGCACGGGACAGGGGGCCACAGATACGCAGTATTTT. Translated, it gives CASSTGQGATDTQYF.

V is TRBV5-4 and J is TRBJ2-7; a weak D match, TRBD1 (6 bases). The V end was cut by 2 bases, the J end by 2 bases, with 17 bases between. This CDR3 has 16 residues. Germline values: CDR1 SGHNT, CDR2 YYREEE (reference sequence). The DNA of the CDR3 is TGTGCCAGCAGCTTACTGGGACAAGGGCGTACCTACGAGCAGTACTTC. It codes for CASSLLGQGRTYEQYF.

The chain links TRBV30 to TRBJ1-1; D uncertain. Per the germline V gene, CDR1 is GTSNPN and CDR2 is SVGIG (reference sequence). Trimming cost V 2 bases and J 1 base, with 8 bases left between them. The CDR3 is 13 amino acids. CDR3 protein: CAWSRPGNTEAFF. DNA of the CDR3: TGTGCCTGGAGTCGTCCGGGGAACACTGAAGCTTTCTTT.

This chain joins TRBV6-1 and TRBJ2-7; 7 bases are shared with TRBD2. The length of the CDR3 is 15 residues. V lost 7 bases to trimming and J lost 0 bases; unmatched junction nucleotides: 9. From germline, CDR1 is MNHNS and CDR2 SASEGT. For the CDR3, the DNA is TGTGCCAGCACCCCATCGGGGGGAAGCTCCTACGAGCAGTACTTC. Amino acid sequence: CASTPSGGSSYEQYF.

J is TRBJ1-2 and V is TRBV28; D possibly corresponds to TRBD1 (6 bases). V lost 10 bases and J 4 bases, leaving 22 bases between the germline ends. The CDR3 runs 15 residues. Germline V gene lookup returns CDR1 MDHEN and CDR2 SYDVKM. CDR3 sequence: CATIGGGPRVYGYTF. For the CDR3, the DNA is TGTGCCACGATAGGGGGGGGGCCGCGTGTCTATGGCTACACCTTC.

This chain joins TRBV7-2 and TRBJ2-2, with 10 bases lining up with TRBD2. V lost 5 bases to trimming and J lost 3 bases; unmatched junction nucleotides: 3. The CDR3 is 15 residues long. Germline V lookup: CDR1 SGHTA, CDR2 FQGNSA. CDR3: CASSPSGRDTGELFF. In DNA, the CDR3 is TGTGCCAGCAGCCCTAGCGGGAGAGACACCGGGGAGCTGTTTTTT.

CDR3 in amino acids: CASSTNRMNTEAFF. As DNA, the CDR3 is TGTGCCAGTAGTACCAACAGGATGAACACTGAAGCTTTCTTT. This chain connects TRBV19 to TRBJ1-1; the D gene is possibly TRBD1 (5 bases). The germline V gene encodes CDR1 LNHDA and CDR2 SQIVND (reference sequence). This CDR3 region has 14 residues. The V gene lost 4 bases and the J gene lost 0 bases, with 9 bases spanning the gap.

The chain links TRBV18 to TRBJ1-1; D gene ambiguous. The CDR3 is 12 residues long. The V and J ends lost 3 bases and 6 bases respectively, with 8 bases between them. CDR1 and CDR2 from the germline V gene are KGHSH and LQKENI. The CDR3 loop reads CASSPLVAEAFF. The CDR3 nucleotides are TGTGCCAGCTCACCCCTAGTCGCTGAAGCTTTCTTT.

The rearrangement uses TRBV29-1 and TRBJ2-7; 7 nucleotides align to TRBD2. The CDR3 totals 14 residues. The germline V gene encodes CDR1 SQVTM and CDR2 ANQGSEA. V was clipped by 7 bases and J by 2 bases; unmatched bases: 11. CDR3 in amino acids: CSGTLGGGTYEQYF. The CDR3 nucleotides read TGCAGCGGCACCCTTGGGGGGGGGACCTACGAGCAGTACTTC.

This clone was seen just once. This sequence joins TRBV19 and TRBJ1-4, with D possibly being TRBD1 (6 bases). The germline gives CDR1 LNHDA, CDR2 SQIVND (reference sequence). Trimming cost V 3 bases and J 4 bases, with 9 bases left between them. The CDR3 loop spans 14 amino acids. The chain's CDR3 is CASSIRQDNEKLFF. For the CDR3, the DNA is TGTGCCAGTAGTATCCGACAGGATAATGAAAAACTGTTTTTT.

The genes are TRBV19 and TRBJ1-1; 9 nucleotides line up with TRBD1. V lost 5 bases and J lost 8; bases outside the gene matches: 12. Germline assignment: CDR1 LNHDA and CDR2 SQIVND (reference sequence). The length of the CDR3 is 15 residues. The CDR3 DNA reads TGTGCCAGTAGTCCTGGGACAGGGTTGGGAAGCGAAGCTTTCTTT. It encodes CASSPGTGLGSEAFF.

The CDR3, as DNA: TGTGCCATCAGTCCGACGGACAGGGCCGGGAGCACTGAAGCTTTCTTT. Residues: CAISPTDRAGSTEAFF. This rearrangement joins TRBV10-3 to TRBJ1-1, with 8 bases identical to TRBD1. J was trimmed by 4 bases and V by 5 bases; bases with no gene match: 12. The CDR3 loop spans 16 amino acids. Germline lookup yields CDR1 ENHRY and CDR2 SYGVKD.

The chain is built from TRBV28 and TRBJ2-1, with 14 bases fitting TRBD2. Germline V gives CDR1 MDHEN, CDR2 SYDVKM. The CDR3 length is 17 residues. J gave up 7 bases and V 5 bases, and 10 bases lay outside the gene matches. The CDR3 loop is CASSGFGGTSGRNEQFF. CDR3 bases: TGTGCCAGCAGTGGGTTTGGCGGGACTAGCGGGAGAAATGAGCAGTTCTTC.

The V gene is TRBV5-1, the J gene TRBJ1-2; possible D gene TRBD1, 5 bases. The germline gives CDR1 SGHRS, CDR2 YFSETQ. V dropped 0 bases and J dropped 7 bases, with 16 bases sitting between them. The CDR3 runs 15 residues. The CDR3 loop reads CASSLAQAGRAGYTF. In DNA form, the CDR3 reads TGCGCCAGCAGCTTGGCCCAGGCAGGGAGGGCTGGCTACACCTTC.

The chain combines TRBV19 with TRBJ1-5; 8 nucleotides match TRBD1. V lost 1 base to trimming and J lost 7 bases; unmatched junction nucleotides: 9. The V gene's germline CDR1 is LNHDA and CDR2 SQIVND (reference sequence). This CDR3 is built from 16 residues. DNA of the CDR3: TGTGCCAGTAGTATAGGTAGGACAGGGCGAGGACAGCCCCAGCATTTT. Amino acid sequence: CASSIGRTGRGQPQHF.

V is TRBV18 and J is TRBJ2-7; TRBD1 agrees at 9 bases. The V gene end was trimmed by 3 bases and the J gene end by 1 base; junction bases not matched to a gene: 4. This CDR3 is 15 amino acids long. Per the germline V gene, CDR1 is KGHSH and CDR2 is LQKENI. The CDR3 spells CASSPTGTGSYEQYF. DNA for the CDR3: TGTGCCAGCTCACCCACCGGGACAGGGTCCTACGAGCAGTACTTC.